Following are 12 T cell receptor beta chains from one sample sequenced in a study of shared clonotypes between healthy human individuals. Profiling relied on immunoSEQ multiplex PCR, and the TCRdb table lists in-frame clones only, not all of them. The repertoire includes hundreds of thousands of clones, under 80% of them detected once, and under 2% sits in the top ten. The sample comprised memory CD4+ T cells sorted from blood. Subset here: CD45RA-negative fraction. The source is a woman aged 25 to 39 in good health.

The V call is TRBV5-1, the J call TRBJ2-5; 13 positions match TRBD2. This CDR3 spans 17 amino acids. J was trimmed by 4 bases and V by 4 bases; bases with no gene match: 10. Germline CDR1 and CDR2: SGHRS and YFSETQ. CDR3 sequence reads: CASSGGLAGPIRETQYF. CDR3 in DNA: TGCGCCAGCAGCGGGGGACTAGCGGGACCTATTCGAGAGACCCAGTACTTC.

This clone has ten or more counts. The CDR3: CAISESMGEQPQHF. As DNA, the CDR3 is TGTGCCATCAGTGAGTCGATGGGGGAACAGCCCCAGCATTTT. This chain connects TRBV10-3 to TRBJ1-5, with D possibly matching TRBD1 (5 bases). The V gene lost 0 bases and the J gene lost 7 bases, with 10 bases spanning the gap. CDR1 ENHRY and CDR2 SYGVKD come from the germline V gene. This CDR3 contains 14 residues.

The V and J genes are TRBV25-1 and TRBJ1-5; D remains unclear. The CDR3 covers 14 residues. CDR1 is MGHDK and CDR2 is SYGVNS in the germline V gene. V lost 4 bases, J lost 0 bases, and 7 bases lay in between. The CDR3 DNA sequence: TGTGCCAGCAGTGGAGACAATAGCAATCAGCCCCAGCATTTT. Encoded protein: CASSGDNSNQPQHF.

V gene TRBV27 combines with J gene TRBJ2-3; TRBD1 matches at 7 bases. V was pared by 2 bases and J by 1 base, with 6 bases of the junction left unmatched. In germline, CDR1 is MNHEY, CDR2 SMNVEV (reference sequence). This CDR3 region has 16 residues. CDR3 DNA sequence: TGTGCCAGCAGTTTACGCATCGGACAGGGCACAGATACGCAGTATTTT. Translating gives CASSLRIGQGTDTQYF.

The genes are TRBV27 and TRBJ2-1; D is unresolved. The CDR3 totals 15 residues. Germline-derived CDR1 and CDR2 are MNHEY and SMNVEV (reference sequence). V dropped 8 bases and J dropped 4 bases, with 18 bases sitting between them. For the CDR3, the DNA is TGTGCCAGCTGCCCGTTGGACGGAACTTACAATGAGCAGTTCTTC. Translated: CASCPLDGTYNEQFF.

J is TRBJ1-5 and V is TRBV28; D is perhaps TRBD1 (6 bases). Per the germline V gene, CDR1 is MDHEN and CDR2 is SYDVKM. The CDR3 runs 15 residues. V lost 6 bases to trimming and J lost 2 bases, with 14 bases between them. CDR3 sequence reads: CASSPMTGGNQPQHF. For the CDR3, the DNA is TGTGCCAGCAGCCCCATGACAGGCGGCAATCAGCCCCAGCATTTT.

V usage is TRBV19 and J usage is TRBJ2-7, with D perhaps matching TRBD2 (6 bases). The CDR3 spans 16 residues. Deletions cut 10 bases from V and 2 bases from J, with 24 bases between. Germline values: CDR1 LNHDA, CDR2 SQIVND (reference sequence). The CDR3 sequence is CATTPNKGTGAYEQYF. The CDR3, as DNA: TGTGCCACCACGCCTAACAAGGGGACGGGAGCCTACGAGCAGTACTTC.

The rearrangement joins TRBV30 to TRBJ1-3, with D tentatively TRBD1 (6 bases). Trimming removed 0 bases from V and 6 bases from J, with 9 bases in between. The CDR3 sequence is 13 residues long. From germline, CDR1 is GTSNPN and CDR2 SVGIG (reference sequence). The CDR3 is CAWSVQGPNTIYF. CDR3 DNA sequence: TGTGCCTGGAGTGTACAGGGACCAAACACCATATATTTT. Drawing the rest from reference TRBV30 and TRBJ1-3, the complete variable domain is SQTIHQWPATLVQPVGSPLSLECTVEGTSNPNLYWYRQAAGRGLQLLFYSVGIGQISSEVPQNLSASRPQDRQFILSSKKLLLSDSGFYLCAWSVQGPNTIYFGEGSWLTVV.

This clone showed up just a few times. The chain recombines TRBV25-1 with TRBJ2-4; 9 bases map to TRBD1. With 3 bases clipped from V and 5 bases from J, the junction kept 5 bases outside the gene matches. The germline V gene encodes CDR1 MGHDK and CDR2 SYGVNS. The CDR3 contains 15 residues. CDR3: CASSERGQGQNIQYF. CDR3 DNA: TGTGCCAGCAGTGAGAGGGGACAGGGCCAAAACATTCAGTACTTC.

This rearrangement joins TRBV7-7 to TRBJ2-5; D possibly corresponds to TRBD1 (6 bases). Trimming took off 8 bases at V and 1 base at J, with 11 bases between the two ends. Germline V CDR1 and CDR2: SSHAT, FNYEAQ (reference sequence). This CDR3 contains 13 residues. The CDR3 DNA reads TGTGCCAGCGGCCGGACAGTCCAAGAGACCCAGTACTTC. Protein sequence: CASGRTVQETQYF.

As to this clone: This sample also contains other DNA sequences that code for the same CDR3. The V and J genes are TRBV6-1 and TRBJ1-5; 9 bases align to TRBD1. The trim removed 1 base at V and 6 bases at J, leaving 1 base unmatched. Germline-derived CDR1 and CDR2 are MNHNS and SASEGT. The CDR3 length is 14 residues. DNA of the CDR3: TGTGCCAGCAGTGAAGGACAGGGGGGTCAGCCCCAGCATTTT. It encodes CASSEGQGGQPQHF.

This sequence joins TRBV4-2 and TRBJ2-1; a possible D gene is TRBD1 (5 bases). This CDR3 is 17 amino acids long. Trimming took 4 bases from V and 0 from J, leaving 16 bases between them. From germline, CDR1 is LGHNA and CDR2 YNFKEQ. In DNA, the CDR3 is TGTGCCAGCAGCCCGACCCGACAGTCTGGCTCCTACAATGAGCAGTTCTTC. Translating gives CASSPTRQSGSYNEQFF.